The next 11 T cell receptor beta chains were all read from a single sample in a study of OX40 agonist ivuxolimab in advanced cancers. Libraries were prepared by immunoSEQ multiplex PCR; TCRdb keeps only in-frame clonotypes and omits some of them. The sample has tens of thousands of clones, more than 75% seen once. The source was CD4+ or CD8+ T cells sorted from blood, collected in a trial of the OX40 agonist ivuxolimab. These receptors were collected from an adult with an advanced solid tumor such as melanoma, head and neck, liver or kidney cancer.

This chain joins TRBV5-1 and TRBJ2-7; D uncertain. The germline V gene has CDR1 SGHRS and CDR2 YFSETQ. Between the trimmed V and J ends, which lost 1 base and 5 bases, there was a span of 10 bases. This CDR3 has 13 amino acids. CDR3 sequence: CASSLFQPDEQYF. CDR3 nucleotide sequence: TGCGCCAGCAGCTTGTTCCAGCCCGACGAGCAGTACTTC.

The chain has TRBV11-2 and TRBJ1-2, with 8 bases aligning to TRBD1. Germline loops: CDR1 SGHAT, CDR2 FQNNGV. The CDR3 loop spans 15 amino acids. V gave up 6 bases and J gave up 6 bases; unmatched junction bases: 12. This chain's CDR3 is CASSQPWSDRDGYTF. Written as DNA, the CDR3 is TGTGCCAGCAGTCAACCATGGTCGGACAGGGATGGCTACACCTTC.

V and J are TRBV6-6 and TRBJ1-3; D remains unclear. Germline values: CDR1 MNHNY, CDR2 SVGAGI (reference sequence). The CDR3 sequence is 14 residues long. V lost 4 bases and J lost 2, with 9 bases in between. The DNA for the CDR3 is TGTGCCAGCAGTTTACTCGCCCCTGGAAACACCATATATTTT. This translates into CASSLLAPGNTIYF.

The rearrangement joins TRBV18 to TRBJ1-1; possible D gene TRBD1, 6 bases. This CDR3 has 14 residues. CDR1 is KGHSH, CDR2 LQKENI, per germline. V gave up 4 bases and J gave up 3 bases, with 12 bases separating them. The CDR3 protein is CASSQLQGDTEAFF. The CDR3 coding sequence is TGTGCCAGCTCACAACTACAGGGAGACACTGAAGCTTTCTTT.

The chain recombines TRBV28 with TRBJ1-4, with D possibly being TRBD1 (6 bases). CDR3 length equals 13 residues. V was pared by 6 bases and J by 5 bases, with 10 bases between. Per germline, CDR1 MDHEN and CDR2 SYDVKM. The CDR3 region has the DNA TGTGCCAGCAGGGAAAGGGGGAATGAAAAACTGTTTTTT. This gives the protein CASRERGNEKLFF.

The chain links TRBV4-1 to TRBJ1-2; perhaps TRBD1 as D (5 bases). Looked up from germline, CDR1 is MGHRA and CDR2 is YSYEKL. With 0 bases removed from V and 4 bases from J, the gap between germline ends came to 9 bases. The CDR3 has 14 amino acids. The CDR3 sequence: CASSQERGTYGYTF. CDR3 coding DNA: TGCGCCAGCAGCCAAGAGCGTGGGACCTATGGCTACACCTTC.

This clone was seen a single time. The chain recombines TRBV18 with TRBJ1-2; the D is unclear. Germline V gene lookup returns CDR1 KGHSH and CDR2 LQKENI. This CDR3 is built from 15 residues. V was pared by 2 bases and J by 0 bases, with 10 bases between. CDR3 nucleotides: TGTGCCAGCTCACCAGCTCCGGCCCCTAACTATGGCTACACCTTC. Its translation: CASSPAPAPNYGYTF.

A single count supports this clone. This chain links TRBV7-2 with TRBJ2-2, with TRBD1 matching 7 bases. This CDR3 spans 14 amino acids. Germline assignment: CDR1 SGHTA and CDR2 FQGNSA. V shed 5 bases, J shed 0 bases, and the junction held 0 bases outside the gene matches. Written as DNA, the CDR3 is TGTGCCAGCAGCGACAGGGCGAACACCGGGGAGCTGTTTTTT. It specifies CASSDRANTGELFF.

The chain carries TRBV19 and TRBJ1-5; 7 nucleotides align to TRBD1. CDR1 is LNHDA, CDR2 SQIVND, per germline (reference sequence). The CDR3 is 15 amino acids. Trimming cost V 1 base and J 6 bases; bases outside gene matches: 6. In DNA form, the CDR3 reads TGTGCCAGTAGTATAGCCGAGACAGGGAGTCAGCCCCAGCATTTT. Encoded protein: CASSIAETGSQPQHF.

The V call is TRBV28, the J call TRBJ1-4; 9 bases line up with TRBD1. The CDR3 spans 16 residues. Germline V CDR1 and CDR2: MDHEN, SYDVKM. Losses at the gene ends were 3 bases for V and 4 bases for J; bases not matched to a gene: 6. Here the CDR3 reads CASSFRQGEYNEKLFF. CDR3 sequence (DNA): TGTGCCAGCAGTTTCCGACAGGGGGAATATAATGAAAAACTGTTTTTT.

The gene calls are TRBV19 and TRBJ2-3; TRBD1 might be the D (5 bases). This CDR3 is 14 amino acids long. Germline assignment: CDR1 LNHDA and CDR2 SQIVND (reference sequence). The CDR3 protein is CATRQTPQTDTQYF. DNA of the CDR3: TGTGCTACCCGACAGACCCCTCAGACAGATACGCAGTATTTT.